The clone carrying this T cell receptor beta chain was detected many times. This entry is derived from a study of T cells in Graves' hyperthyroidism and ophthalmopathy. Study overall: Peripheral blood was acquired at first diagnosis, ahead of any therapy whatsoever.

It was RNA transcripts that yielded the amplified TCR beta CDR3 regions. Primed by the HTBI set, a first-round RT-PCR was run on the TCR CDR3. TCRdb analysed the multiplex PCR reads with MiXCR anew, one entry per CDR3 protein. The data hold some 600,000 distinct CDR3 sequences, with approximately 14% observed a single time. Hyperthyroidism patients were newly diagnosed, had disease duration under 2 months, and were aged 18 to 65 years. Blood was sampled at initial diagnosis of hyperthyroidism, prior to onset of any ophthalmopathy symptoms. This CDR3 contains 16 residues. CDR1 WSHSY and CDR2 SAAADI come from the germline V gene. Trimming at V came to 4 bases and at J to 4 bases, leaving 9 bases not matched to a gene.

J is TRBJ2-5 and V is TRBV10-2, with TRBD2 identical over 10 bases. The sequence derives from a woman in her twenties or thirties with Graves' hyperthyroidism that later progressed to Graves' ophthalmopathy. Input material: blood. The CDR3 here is CASSGLAGALGETQYF. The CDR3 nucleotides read TGCGCCAGCAGTGGGCTAGCGGGAGCGTTAGGAGAGACCCAGTACTTC.